The rows below give T cell receptor beta chains drawn from one sample of a study of T cells in Graves' hyperthyroidism and ophthalmopathy. TCRdb reprocessed the multiplex PCR reads via MiXCR and lists one record per CDR3 protein. This sample carries 450,000 to 700,000 distinct CDR3 sequences, 40% to 55% of them seen once, and the ten largest clones take roughly 20%. Material for sequencing was peripheral blood or thyroid tissue (not recorded which). The receptors were sampled from an adult woman with Graves' disease, either hyperthyroidism or ophthalmopathy (not recorded which). The CDR3 runs from the conserved cysteine through the conserved F or W. Each record gives: J gene, V gene, clone size, D gene, CDR3 protein, CDR3 DNA. The D gene is left open where the match is weak. Only part of the rows carry a size: once, few, many, or a class if the clone is expanded.

j_gene: TRBJ1-3; v_gene: TRBV29-1; abundance: few; d_gene: .; CDR3aa: CRESWVDSGNTIYF; CDR3nt: TGCAGAGAGTCCTGGGTTGACTCTGGAAACACCATATATTTT
j_gene: TRBJ2-5; v_gene: TRBV28; abundance: few; d_gene: TRBD1; CDR3aa: CASSLLQGRETQYF; CDR3nt: TGTGCCAGCAGTTTATTACAGGGGCGAGAGACCCAGTACTTC
j_gene: TRBJ2-2; v_gene: TRBV10-2; abundance: once; d_gene: TRBD2; CDR3aa: CATQRERSGELFF; CDR3nt: TGTGCCACGCAGCGGGAGAGGTCCGGGGAGCTGTTTTTT
j_gene: TRBJ2-7; v_gene: TRBV5-5; abundance: .; d_gene: .; CDR3aa: CASKIRDGSYEQYF; CDR3nt: TGTGCCAGCAAAATCCGGGACGGGTCCTACGAGCAGTACTTC
j_gene: TRBJ1-6; v_gene: TRBV10-3; abundance: .; d_gene: .; CDR3aa: CAISESGGSNSPLHF; CDR3nt: TGTGCCATCAGTGAGTCCGGGGGATCTAATTCACCCCTCCACTTT
j_gene: TRBJ2-5; v_gene: TRBV11-2; abundance: many; d_gene: .; CDR3aa: CASSFSDQETQYF; CDR3nt: TGTGCCAGCAGCTTTAGCGACCAAGAGACCCAGTACTTC
j_gene: TRBJ2-5; v_gene: TRBV3-1; abundance: .; d_gene: .; CDR3aa: CASSQRISVSYQETQYF; CDR3nt: TGTGCCAGCAGCCAACGCATAAGCGTATCGTACCAAGAGACCCAGTACTTC
j_gene: TRBJ1-1; v_gene: TRBV3-1; abundance: .; d_gene: TRBD1; CDR3aa: CASSPRGLEREAFF; CDR3nt: TGTGCCAGCAGCCCAAGGGGGCTAGAAAGAGAAGCTTTCTTT
j_gene: TRBJ2-3; v_gene: TRBV9; abundance: .; d_gene: .; CDR3aa: CASSDTRGDTQYF; CDR3nt: TGTGCCAGCAGCGACACTAGGGGAGATACGCAGTATTTT
j_gene: TRBJ1-1; v_gene: TRBV30; abundance: .; d_gene: .; CDR3aa: CAWSEQPDTEAFF; CDR3nt: TGTGCCTGGAGTGAACAGCCCGACACTGAAGCTTTCTTT
j_gene: TRBJ1-5; v_gene: TRBV14; abundance: many; d_gene: .; CDR3aa: CASSQGAGRAQHF; CDR3nt: TGTGCCAGCAGCCAAGGGGCGGGGAGGGCCCAGCATTTT
j_gene: TRBJ1-5; v_gene: TRBV7-6; abundance: many; d_gene: .; CDR3aa: CASSPNRNQPQHF; CDR3nt: TGTGCCAGCAGCCCAAATAGGAATCAGCCCCAGCATTTT
j_gene: TRBJ1-2; v_gene: TRBV10-3; abundance: many; d_gene: TRBD1; CDR3aa: CAIRGTGVLYGYTF; CDR3nt: TGTGCCATCAGGGGGACAGGGGTTCTCTATGGCTACACCTTC
j_gene: TRBJ2-1; v_gene: TRBV15; abundance: few; d_gene: .; CDR3aa: CATSRDVKGDEQFF; CDR3nt: TGTGCCACCAGCAGAGACGTAAAAGGGGACGAGCAGTTCTTC
j_gene: TRBJ1-6; v_gene: TRBV4-1; abundance: many; d_gene: .; CDR3aa: CASSQEVWPYNSPLHF; CDR3nt: TGCGCCAGCAGCCAAGAAGTTTGGCCCTATAATTCACCCCTCCACTTT
j_gene: TRBJ2-7; v_gene: TRBV5-1; abundance: many; d_gene: TRBD2; CDR3aa: CASSPGTSGNYEQYF; CDR3nt: TGCGCCAGCAGCCCAGGGACTAGCGGAAACTACGAGCAGTACTTC
j_gene: TRBJ2-5; v_gene: TRBV10-3; abundance: .; d_gene: .; CDR3aa: CAISEEGSRSQYF; CDR3nt: TGTGCCATCAGTGAGGAGGGGAGTAGGTCCCAGTACTTC
j_gene: TRBJ2-5; v_gene: TRBV6-2/TRBV6-3; abundance: many; d_gene: .; CDR3aa: CASSYSTALETQYF; CDR3nt: TGTGCCAGCAGTTACTCGACAGCGCTGGAGACCCAGTACTTC
j_gene: TRBJ1-2; v_gene: TRBV11-2; abundance: many; d_gene: .; CDR3aa: CASAKVGRSLREGYTF; CDR3nt: TGTGCCAGCGCCAAGGTCGGTCGTAGCTTGAGGGAAGGCTACACCTTC
j_gene: TRBJ2-7; v_gene: TRBV29-1; abundance: few; d_gene: .; CDR3aa: CSVEDRGTYEQYF; CDR3nt: TGCAGCGTTGAAGATAGGGGTACCTACGAGCAGTACTTC
j_gene: TRBJ1-1; v_gene: TRBV20-1; abundance: few; d_gene: .; CDR3aa: CSALPPGQQAFF; CDR3nt: TGCAGTGCACTACCCCCCGGACAGCAAGCTTTCTTT
j_gene: TRBJ2-5; v_gene: TRBV10-3; abundance: .; d_gene: .; CDR3aa: CAISLNTGETQYF; CDR3nt: TGTGCCATCAGTCTAAACACCGGGGAGACCCAGTACTTC
j_gene: TRBJ1-1; v_gene: TRBV29-1; abundance: .; d_gene: .; CDR3aa: CSRGYSDTEAFF; CDR3nt: TGCAGCAGAGGGTATTCGGACACTGAAGCTTTCTTT
j_gene: TRBJ2-7; v_gene: TRBV5-5; abundance: many; d_gene: .; CDR3aa: CASSHDPGTEAYEQYF; CDR3nt: TGTGCCAGCAGCCACGATCCCGGGACGGAAGCCTACGAGCAGTACTTC
j_gene: TRBJ2-2; v_gene: TRBV5-4; abundance: many; d_gene: .; CDR3aa: CASSSRQGGTGELFF; CDR3nt: TGTGCCAGCAGCTCACGACAGGGAGGCACCGGGGAGCTGTTTTTT
j_gene: TRBJ1-1; v_gene: TRBV20-1; abundance: .; d_gene: .; CDR3aa: CSARVGDLITEAFF; CDR3nt: TGCAGTGCTAGAGTAGGGGACTTGATCACTGAAGCTTTCTTT
j_gene: TRBJ1-3; v_gene: TRBV7-3; abundance: many; d_gene: .; CDR3aa: CASSPGGNTIYF; CDR3nt: TGTGCCAGCAGCCCGGGAGGAAACACCATATATTTT
j_gene: TRBJ1-5; v_gene: TRBV20-1; abundance: many; d_gene: .; CDR3aa: CSARAGGPSNQPQHF; CDR3nt: TGCAGTGCTAGAGCGGGGGGGCCGAGCAATCAGCCCCAGCATTTT
j_gene: TRBJ2-7; v_gene: TRBV6-1; abundance: .; d_gene: TRBD2; CDR3aa: CASSESSGSPNEQYF; CDR3nt: TGTGCCAGCAGTGAATCTAGCGGGAGCCCCAATGAGCAGTACTTC
j_gene: TRBJ2-7; v_gene: TRBV4-1; abundance: many; d_gene: .; CDR3aa: CASRGPGSSYEQYF; CDR3nt: TGCGCCAGCAGGGGCCCGGGGTCAAGCTACGAGCAGTACTTC
j_gene: TRBJ1-1; v_gene: TRBV6-6; abundance: many; d_gene: TRBD1; CDR3aa: CASSYLTGGTEAFF; CDR3nt: TGTGCCAGCAGTTACCTTACAGGGGGCACTGAAGCTTTCTTT
j_gene: TRBJ2-2; v_gene: TRBV5-1; abundance: many; d_gene: .; CDR3aa: CASSSGPLEANTGELFF; CDR3nt: TGCGCCAGCAGCTCGGGACCCCTGGAGGCGAACACCGGGGAGCTGTTTTTT
j_gene: TRBJ1-2; v_gene: TRBV25-1; abundance: few; d_gene: .; CDR3aa: CASSESVRENYGYTF; CDR3nt: TGTGCCAGCAGTGAATCGGTCAGGGAGAACTATGGCTACACCTTC
j_gene: TRBJ1-2; v_gene: TRBV10-3; abundance: many; d_gene: .; CDR3aa: CAISEAANNIYGYTF; CDR3nt: TGTGCCATCAGTGAAGCGGCAAACAACATCTATGGCTACACCTTC
j_gene: TRBJ1-1; v_gene: TRBV5-6; abundance: few; d_gene: .; CDR3aa: CASSPSGFRNTEAFF; CDR3nt: TGTGCCAGCAGCCCCAGCGGCTTTCGGAACACTGAAGCTTTCTTT
j_gene: TRBJ2-7; v_gene: TRBV10-3; abundance: .; d_gene: .; CDR3aa: CASSSSGVDTYEQYF; CDR3nt: .
j_gene: TRBJ2-3; v_gene: TRBV20-1; abundance: few; d_gene: .; CDR3aa: CSANRHFRTDTQYF; CDR3nt: TGCAGTGCTAATAGACACTTCCGCACAGATACGCAGTATTTT
j_gene: TRBJ2-7; v_gene: TRBV6-5; abundance: .; d_gene: TRBD2; CDR3aa: CASSLGGRAHEQYF; CDR3nt: TGTGCCAGCAGTTTAGGAGGGAGGGCCCACGAGCAGTACTTC
j_gene: TRBJ2-5; v_gene: TRBV2; abundance: many; d_gene: TRBD2; CDR3aa: CASSEGGGMETQYF; CDR3nt: TGTGCCAGCAGTGAAGGGGGGGGAATGGAGACCCAGTACTTC
j_gene: TRBJ1-1; v_gene: TRBV11-2; abundance: many; d_gene: .; CDR3aa: CASSSYRVRPTEAFF; CDR3nt: TGTGCCAGCAGCTCCTACAGGGTTCGTCCCACTGAAGCTTTCTTT
j_gene: TRBJ1-1; v_gene: TRBV7-8; abundance: many; d_gene: .; CDR3aa: CASSLQEWNTEAFF; CDR3nt: TGTGCCAGCAGCTTACAGGAGTGGAACACTGAAGCTTTCTTT
j_gene: TRBJ2-7; v_gene: TRBV15; abundance: .; d_gene: .; CDR3aa: CATSSGFGEQYF; CDR3nt: TGTGCCACCAGCAGTGGGTTTGGCGAGCAGTACTTC
j_gene: TRBJ2-7; v_gene: TRBV4-1; abundance: many; d_gene: TRBD2; CDR3aa: CASSQDGSGILSYEQYF; CDR3nt: TGCGCCAGCAGCCAAGACGGTAGCGGGATCCTCTCCTACGAGCAGTACTTC
j_gene: TRBJ2-7; v_gene: TRBV7-2; abundance: many; d_gene: .; CDR3aa: CASTDLRTYEQYF; CDR3nt: TGTGCCAGCACCGACCTGAGAACCTACGAGCAGTACTTC
j_gene: TRBJ1-4; v_gene: TRBV14; abundance: many; d_gene: .; CDR3aa: CASAFGTGNEKLFF; CDR3nt: TGTGCCAGCGCATTCGGGACCGGTAATGAAAAACTGTTTTTT
j_gene: TRBJ2-6; v_gene: TRBV13; abundance: .; d_gene: TRBD2; CDR3aa: CASSPWGGYSGANVLTF; CDR3nt: TGTGCCAGCAGCCCCTGGGGGGGTTACTCTGGGGCCAACGTCCTGACTTTC
j_gene: TRBJ1-1; v_gene: TRBV28; abundance: many; d_gene: .; CDR3aa: CASRRQALGTEAFF; CDR3nt: TGTGCCAGCAGACGGCAAGCCCTTGGAACTGAAGCTTTCTTT
j_gene: TRBJ2-3; v_gene: TRBV7-2; abundance: few; d_gene: TRBD1; CDR3aa: CASSFRTGGNTQYF; CDR3nt: TGTGCCAGCAGCTTCAGGACAGGGGGTAATACGCAGTATTTT
j_gene: TRBJ2-5; v_gene: TRBV2; abundance: few; d_gene: .; CDR3aa: CASRTWETQYF; CDR3nt: TGTGCCAGCAGGACATGGGAGACCCAGTACTTC